Listed below are T cell receptor beta chains from one sample, sequenced in a study of Graves' ophthalmopathy and Graves' hyperthyroidism. Each CDR3 protein is one row after TCRdb ran MiXCR on the multiplex PCR reads. The sample has about 700,000 distinct CDR3 sequences, roughly two fifths seen once; the top ten hold about 40%. Sequencing used peripheral blood. All receptors derive from an adult man with Graves' ophthalmopathy. Both conserved end residues are part of each CDR3. The D gene is left open where the match is weak. Expanded clones are given a class, and other clones once, few, many or no size at all.

TRBJ1-3 | 13 | TRBV20-1 | . | . | TGCAGTGCTTTGGAAAACTCTGGAAACACCATATATTTT | CSALENSGNTIYF
TRBJ1-1 | 13 | TRBV7-9 | . | many | TGTGCCAGCAGCTTAGTTCAAGGGTATGAAGCTTTCTTT | CASSLVQGYEAFF
TRBJ1-4 | 15 | TRBV4-1 | TRBD1 | many | TGCGCCAGCAGCCAAGGGGACAGGGATGCTGAAAAACTGTTTTTT | CASSQGDRDAEKLFF
TRBJ2-5 | 14 | TRBV7-9 | TRBD1 | many | TGTGCCAGCAGCTCCGGGACAGGGATGGAGACCCAGTACTTC | CASSSGTGMETQYF
TRBJ2-7 | 15 | TRBV10-3 | . | . | TGTGCCATCAGTGAGTCTGCACAGGCGAAGAACGAGCAGTACTTC | CAISESAQAKNEQYF
TRBJ2-5 | 16 | TRBV11-1 | TRBD2 | few | TGTGCCAGCAGCTACGGGGGAGCGGGGCAGCGAGAGACCCAGTACTTC | CASSYGGAGQRETQYF
TRBJ2-7 | 13 | TRBV15 | . | many | TGTGCCACCAGCAGAGATCCGCAGGGAGAGCAGTACTTC | CATSRDPQGEQYF
TRBJ2-2 | 12 | TRBV2 | . | . | TGTGCTAGAGATATGGACACCGGGGAGCTGTTTTTT | CARDMDTGELFF
TRBJ1-1 | 14 | TRBV10-3 | . | many | TGTGCCATCAGTGAGGGCCAGGTGGACACTGAAGCTTTCTTT | CAISEGQVDTEAFF
TRBJ1-2 | 14 | TRBV29-1 | . | many | TGCAGCGTTGCCTTGGACAGCCGACCGGGCGGCTACACCTTC | CSVALDSRPGGYTF
TRBJ1-1 | 16 | TRBV5-1 | . | few | TGCACCAGCAGCTTGTCCGGAACAGGGATAAACACTGAAGCTTTCTTT | CTSSLSGTGINTEAFF
TRBJ2-7 | 13 | TRBV29-1 | . | many | TGCAGCGTTGAGATCCAGGGCTCCTACGAGCAGTACTTC | CSVEIQGSYEQYF
TRBJ1-2 | 14 | TRBV24-1 | . | many | TGTGCCACCAGTGACGGCGTTACCTATCGGGGCTACACCTTC | CATSDGVTYRGYTF
TRBJ2-7 | 14 | TRBV7-9 | . | . | TGTGCCAGCAGCTTCGCCGGGGGCTTTAGCGAGCAGTACTTC | CASSFAGGFSEQYF
TRBJ2-3 | 13 | TRBV2 | . | few | TGTGCCAGCTATTACTCCGTCACAGATACGCAGTATTTT | CASYYSVTDTQYF
TRBJ2-5 | 15 | TRBV15 | . | many | TGTGCCACCAGCAGAGATAAGGCAGGGGAAGAGACCCAGTACTTC | CATSRDKAGEETQYF
TRBJ2-7 | 15 | TRBV6-5 | TRBD2 | few | TGTGCCAGCAGTTACCTCAGCGGGGCTACCTCCCAGCAGTACTTC | CASSYLSGATSQQYF
TRBJ2-7 | 14 | TRBV29-1 | TRBD2 | many | TGCAGCGCCCGGGGGGGGTTGAATCTCTACGAGCAGTACTTC | CSARGGLNLYEQYF
TRBJ2-7 | 17 | TRBV7-9 | TRBD2 | few | TGTGCCAGCAGCTTAGGAACCGGGACTAGCGGGGTCTACGAGCAGTACTTC | CASSLGTGTSGVYEQYF
TRBJ1-1 | 16 | TRBV6-4 | TRBD1 | few | TGTGCCAGCAATCAAATCAGGGGGAGGGAGAACACTGAAGCTTTCTTT | CASNQIRGRENTEAFF
TRBJ1-5 | 13 | TRBV19 | . | many | TGTGCCAGTAGTCCTCAGGGCAATCAGCCCCAGCATTTT | CASSPQGNQPQHF
TRBJ2-7 | 13 | TRBV12-3/TRBV12-4 | . | many | TGTGCCAGCAGTTTACTCCACCCCGACGAGCAGTACTTC | CASSLLHPDEQYF
TRBJ1-2 | 13 | TRBV19 | . | . | TGTGCCAGTAGTATTCCCGGGAGCTATGGCTACACCTTC | CASSIPGSYGYTF
TRBJ2-6 | 15 | TRBV10-3 | . | . | TGTGCCATCAGTGAGAGTAGCTCTGGGGCCAACGTCCTGACTTTC | CAISESSSGANVLTF
TRBJ2-7 | 14 | TRBV25-1 | TRBD1 | . | TGTGCCAGCAGACGTGGGACAGGGGGATTCGAGCAGTACTTC | CASRRGTGGFEQYF
TRBJ2-7 | 16 | TRBV2 | TRBD1 | few | TGTGCCAGCAGTGAAGCTTCGGGACAGGGGGCCTACGAGCAGTACTTC | CASSEASGQGAYEQYF
TRBJ1-4 | 14 | TRBV19 | . | few | TGTGCCAGTAGTCCCCTTTTGGCGCCACAAAAACTGTTTTTT | CASSPLLAPQKLFF
TRBJ2-2 | 13 | TRBV5-4 | . | . | TGTGCCAGCAGCTTGGTTAGCCACGGGGAGCTGTTTTTT | CASSLVSHGELFF
TRBJ2-7 | 15 | TRBV25-1 | . | . | TGTGCCAGCACTCTTACTGGGTCCCGCTCCTACGAGCAGTACTTC | CASTLTGSRSYEQYF
TRBJ2-5 | 15 | TRBV29-1 | . | many | TGCAGCGTTGAACGGTGGCAGGACGTTAAAGAGACCCAGTACTTC | CSVERWQDVKETQYF
TRBJ2-5 | 16 | TRBV24-1 | TRBD1 | . | TGTGCCACCAGTGACCCCGGGACAGGGGGCGCGAGGACCCAGTACTTC | CATSDPGTGGARTQYF
TRBJ1-5 | 15 | TRBV20-1 | . | . | TGCAGTGCTGGGGGTCTCGGGAATAGCAATCAGCCCCAGCATTTT | CSAGGLGNSNQPQHF
TRBJ2-7 | 16 | TRBV7-9 | TRBD2 | . | TGTGCCAGCAGCCAAGATCATGGAGCGGGAGTGGGAGAGCAGTACTTC | CASSQDHGAGVGEQYF
TRBJ1-5 | 16 | TRBV10-2 | . | . | TGTGCCAGCAGTTACTCGAGAACAGGTCCGGGTCAGCCCCAGCATTTT | CASSYSRTGPGQPQHF
TRBJ2-7 | 16 | TRBV7-9 | . | . | TGTGCCAGCAGCCAACCCCCACGCTTACCGACCTACGGGCAGTACTTC | CASSQPPRLPTYGQYF
TRBJ1-4 | 14 | TRBV11-1 | . | . | TGTGCTAGAGATCGCGCCCCAACTAATGAAAAACTGTTTTTT | CARDRAPTNEKLFF
TRBJ1-6 | 14 | TRBV9 | . | . | TGTGCCAGCAGCCACGGGGGAGTACGGTCACCCCTCCACTTT | CASSHGGVRSPLHF
TRBJ2-7 | 17 | TRBV10-3 | TRBD2 | few | TGTGCCATCAGTGATGGGACTAGCGGGGAAAGCTCCTACGAGCAGTACTTC | CAISDGTSGESSYEQYF
TRBJ1-2 | 15 | TRBV19 | . | . | TGTGCCAGTAGTATAGACCGGGGGGCCCGCTATGGCTACACCTTC | CASSIDRGARYGYTF
TRBJ2-5 | 15 | TRBV10-3 | . | many | TGTGCCATCAGTGACGAGGGAGGTTTTCAAGAGACCCAGTACTTC | CAISDEGGFQETQYF
TRBJ2-3 | 14 | TRBV24-1 | . | . | TGTGCCACCAGTGTCCAGGGGGGTGCAGATACGCAGTATTTT | CATSVQGGADTQYF
TRBJ2-5 | 16 | TRBV2 | TRBD1 | . | TGTGCCAGCAGTTACTCCGTCGACAGGGGCAGGGAGACCCAGTACTTC | CASSYSVDRGRETQYF
TRBJ1-1 | 13 | TRBV7-9 | TRBD1 | . | TGTGCCAGCAGCCTCAGACAGGGGATGGCGGCTTTCTTT | CASSLRQGMAAFF